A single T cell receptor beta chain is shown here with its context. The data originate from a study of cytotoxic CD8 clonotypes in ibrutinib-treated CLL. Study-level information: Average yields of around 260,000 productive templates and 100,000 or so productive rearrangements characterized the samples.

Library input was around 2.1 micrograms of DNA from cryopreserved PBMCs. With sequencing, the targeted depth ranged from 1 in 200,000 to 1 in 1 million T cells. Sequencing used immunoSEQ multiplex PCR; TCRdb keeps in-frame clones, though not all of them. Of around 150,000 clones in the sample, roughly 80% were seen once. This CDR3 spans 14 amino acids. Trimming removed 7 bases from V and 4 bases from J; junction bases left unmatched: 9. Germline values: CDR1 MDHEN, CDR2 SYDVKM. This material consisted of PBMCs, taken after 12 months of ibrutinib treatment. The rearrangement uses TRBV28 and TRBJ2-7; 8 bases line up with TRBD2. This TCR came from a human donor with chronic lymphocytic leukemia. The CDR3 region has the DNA TGTGCCAGCACCTCCCGGGGGGGCGGGTACGAGCAGTACTTC. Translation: CASTSRGGGYEQYF. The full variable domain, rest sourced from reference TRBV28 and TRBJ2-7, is DVKVTQSSRYLVKRTGEKVFLECVQDMDHENMFWYRQDPGLGLRLIYFSYDVKMKEKGDIPEGYSVSREKKERFSLILESASTNQTSMYLCASTSRGGGYEQYFGPGTRLTVT.